These T cell receptor beta chains were read from a single sample in a study of stem cell transplantation in POMP-related autoinflammatory disease. Sequenced by immunoSEQ multiplex PCR; TCRdb stores in-frame clones only, minus some. This sample carries some 26,000 clones, 80% to 85% of them seen once, and the ten largest clones take 2% to 3%. Material: CD4+ T cells from PBMCs, obtained before stem cell transplantation. These receptors all stem from a human donor with POMP-related autoinflammation and immune dysregulation (PRAID). The CDR3 runs from the conserved cysteine through the conserved F or W. D genes are given only for firm matches. A row's size may be missing; if present it is once, few, many or a size class.

>TRBV28|-|-|TRBJ1-2|12
TGTGCCAGCAGTACTTTTGACCGGGGCTACACCTTC
CASSTFDRGYTF
>TRBV7-9|-|-|TRBJ1-2|16
TGTGCCAGCAGGTTGGGCAGGGACGACGGTAACTATGGCTACACCTTC
CASRLGRDDGNYGYTF
>TRBV19|few|-|TRBJ1-2|13
TGTGCCAGTAGTATGGGCAGGGTAGATGGCTACACCTTC
CASSMGRVDGYTF
>TRBV27|-|-|TRBJ2-7|11
TGTGCCAGCAGTTCATCCTACGAGCAGTACTTC
CASSSSYEQYF
>TRBV5-1|few|TRBD2|TRBJ2-1|13
TGCGCCAGCAGCTTAGGTAGCGGGAGTAGAGAGTTCTTC
CASSLGSGSREFF
>TRBV9|-|-|TRBJ2-3|14
TGTGCCAGCAGCCCGGACAGAAGCACAGATACGCAGTATTTT
CASSPDRSTDTQYF
>TRBV5-4|-|TRBD2|TRBJ2-3|17
TGTGCCAGCCCGGGGCTAGCGGGAACAACTAGCACAGATACGCAGTATTTT
CASPGLAGTTSTDTQYF
>TRBV28|few|-|TRBJ1-5|12
TGTGCCAGCAGTCCTATACTGCTGCCCCAGCATTTT
CASSPILLPQHF
>TRBV30|-|-|TRBJ2-3|13
TGTGCCTGGAGCCTCGGTTCCACAGATACGCAGTATTTT
CAWSLGSTDTQYF
>TRBV14|-|-|TRBJ2-7|12
TGTGCCAGCAGCCAGGGAACCTACGAGCAGTACTTC
CASSQGTYEQYF
>TRBV5-4|-|-|TRBJ1-2|15
TGTGCCAGCAGCTTGGTTGGGCACGCTAACTATGGCTACACCTTC
CASSLVGHANYGYTF
>TRBV4-1|-|-|TRBJ1-6|15
TGCGCCAGCAGCCAACCCAATCAGGGGAATTCACCCCTCCACTTT
CASSQPNQGNSPLHF
>TRBV27|-|TRBD2|TRBJ2-3|18
TGTGCCAGCAGTTTAAGCGGGTGGCGGGGGGGCCAAGGGGATACGCAGTATTTT
CASSLSGWRGGQGDTQYF
>TRBV6-5|-|TRBD1|TRBJ1-6|14
TGTGCCAGCAGTTCACAGGGGGCGAATTCACCCCTCCACTTT
CASSSQGANSPLHF
>TRBV5-1|few|-|TRBJ1-1|14
TGCGCCAGCAGACTCGACAGGATGAACACTGAAGCTTTCTTT
CASRLDRMNTEAFF
>TRBV7-3|-|-|TRBJ2-3|15
TGTGCCAGCAGCCCGAGAGGCGCGAGCACAGATACGCAGTATTTT
CASSPRGASTDTQYF
>TRBV6-1|-|-|TRBJ2-7|9
TGTGCCGACCACTACGAGCAGTACTTC
CADHYEQYF
>TRBV10-2|-|TRBD2|TRBJ2-7|14
TGCGCCAGCAGTGACCCGGGGGGGGCCTACGAGCAGTACTTC
CASSDPGGAYEQYF
>TRBV19|few|TRBD2|TRBJ2-7|15
TGTGCCAGTAGTTTGGGAGGGGCGACCATCTACGAGCAGTACTTC
CASSLGGATIYEQYF
>TRBV2|-|TRBD2|TRBJ2-1|15
TGTGCCAGCAGGGCGGGACTAGGGCTTTCAAATGAGCAGTTCTTC
CASRAGLGLSNEQFF
>TRBV9|-|TRBD2|TRBJ2-1|19
TGTGCCAGCAGCGTACGAGCGGGAGGGCCCCCCTTAGGTTACAATGAGCAGTTCTTC
CASSVRAGGPPLGYNEQFF
>TRBV6-1|-|-|TRBJ2-5|17
TGTGCCAGCAGTGAAGGGGCGGGGCCCACGAGTTTGGAGACCCAGTACTTC
CASSEGAGPTSLETQYF
>TRBV5-1|-|-|TRBJ1-5|15
TGCGCCAGCAGCTTGTCCGGGCTGGGCAATCAGCCCCAGCATTTT
CASSLSGLGNQPQHF